This T cell receptor (beta chain) was observed in a study of cytomegalovirus exposure and HLA in healthy donors. Study outcomes and limitations: Most TCR sequences were uncommon, yet certain public TCRs appeared in many donors.

Trimming removed 4 bases from V and 5 bases from J, with 11 bases in between. This CDR3 spans 14 amino acids. The germline V gene has CDR1 SEHNR and CDR2 FQNEAQ (reference sequence). Here immunoSEQ multiplex PCR was the method, and the copy in TCRdb shows in-frame clones only, minus some. The data show 200,000 to 300,000 clones, approximately 86% seen once. This clone turned up a few times. Antigen: not known. The sequencing sample was made of PBMCs. This clonotype originated in a woman aged 25-40 years in good health and CMV-seropositive. The V and J genes are TRBV7-9 and TRBJ2-2, with D hard to call. In DNA form, the CDR3 reads TGTGCCAGCAGCTCCAGGCTAAGTACCGGGGAGCTGTTTTTT. Translation: CASSSRLSTGELFF.